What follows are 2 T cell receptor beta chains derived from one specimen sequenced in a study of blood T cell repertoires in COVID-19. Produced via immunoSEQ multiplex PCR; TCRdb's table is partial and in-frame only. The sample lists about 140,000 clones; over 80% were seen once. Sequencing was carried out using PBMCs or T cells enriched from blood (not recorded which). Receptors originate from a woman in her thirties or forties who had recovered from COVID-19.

CDR3 sequence (DNA): TGTGCCAGCTCTCCTAGCTCCTACGAGCAGTACTTC. This sequence encodes CASSPSSYEQYF. The V gene is TRBV2, the J gene TRBJ2-7; D unresolved. V lost 8 bases and J lost 0, with 8 bases in between. The CDR3 has 12 amino acids. Germline CDR1 and CDR2: SNHLY and FYNNEI.

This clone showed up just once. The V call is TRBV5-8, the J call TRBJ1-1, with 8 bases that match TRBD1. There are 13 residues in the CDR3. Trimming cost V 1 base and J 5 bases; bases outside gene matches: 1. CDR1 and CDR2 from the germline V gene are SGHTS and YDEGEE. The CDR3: CASSLTGGTEAFF. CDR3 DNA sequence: TGTGCCAGCAGCTTGACAGGGGGGACTGAAGCTTTCTTT.